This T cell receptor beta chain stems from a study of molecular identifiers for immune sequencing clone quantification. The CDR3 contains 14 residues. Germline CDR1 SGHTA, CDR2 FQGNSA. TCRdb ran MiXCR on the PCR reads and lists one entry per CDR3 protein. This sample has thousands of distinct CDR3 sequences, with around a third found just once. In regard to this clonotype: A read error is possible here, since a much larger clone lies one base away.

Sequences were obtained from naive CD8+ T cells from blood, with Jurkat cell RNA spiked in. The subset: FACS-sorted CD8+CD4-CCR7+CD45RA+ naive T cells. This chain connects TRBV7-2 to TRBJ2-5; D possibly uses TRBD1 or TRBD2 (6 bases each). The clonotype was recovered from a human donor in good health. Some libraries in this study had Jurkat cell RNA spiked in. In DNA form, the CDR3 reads TGTTCCAGCACCTGGGGGGCTGGTTGGGAGACCCAGTACTTC. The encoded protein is CSSTWGAGWETQYF.